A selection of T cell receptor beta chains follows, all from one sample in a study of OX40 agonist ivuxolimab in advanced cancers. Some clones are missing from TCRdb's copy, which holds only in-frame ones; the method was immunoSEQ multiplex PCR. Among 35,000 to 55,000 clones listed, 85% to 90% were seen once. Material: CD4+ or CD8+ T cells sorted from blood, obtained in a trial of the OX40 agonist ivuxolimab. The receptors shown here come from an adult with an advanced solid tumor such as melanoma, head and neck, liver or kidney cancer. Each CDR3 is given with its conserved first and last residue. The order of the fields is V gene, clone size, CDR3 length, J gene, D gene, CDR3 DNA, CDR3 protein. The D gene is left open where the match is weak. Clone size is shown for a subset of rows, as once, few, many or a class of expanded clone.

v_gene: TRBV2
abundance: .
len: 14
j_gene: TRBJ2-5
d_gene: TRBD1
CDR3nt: TGTGCCAGCTTATTACAGGGGGCTCAAGAGACCCAGTACTTC
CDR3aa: CASLLQGAQETQYF

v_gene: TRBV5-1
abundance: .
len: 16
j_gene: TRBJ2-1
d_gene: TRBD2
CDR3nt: TGCGCCAGCAGCTTGGGAGCGGGAGGCCTTGCCAATGAGCAGTTCTTC
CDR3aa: CASSLGAGGLANEQFF

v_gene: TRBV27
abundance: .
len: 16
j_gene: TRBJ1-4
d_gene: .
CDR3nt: TGTGCCAGCAGTCCTTTGGACTTCACGACTAATGAAAAACTGTTTTTT
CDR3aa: CASSPLDFTTNEKLFF

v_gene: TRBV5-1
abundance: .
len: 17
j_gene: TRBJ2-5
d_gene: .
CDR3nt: TGCGCCAGCAGCTTGGGGGGCTGGTATAGGGCCCAAGAGACCCAGTACTTC
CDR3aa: CASSLGGWYRAQETQYF

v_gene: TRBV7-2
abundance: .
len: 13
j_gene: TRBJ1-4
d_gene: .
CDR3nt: TGTGCCAGCAGCAAGAGGCAGGGAGAAAAACTGTTTTTT
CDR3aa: CASSKRQGEKLFF

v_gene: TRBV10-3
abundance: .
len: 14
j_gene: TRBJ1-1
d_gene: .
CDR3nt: TGTGCCATCAGTGAAGGACAGCCGAACACTGAAGCTTTCTTT
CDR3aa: CAISEGQPNTEAFF

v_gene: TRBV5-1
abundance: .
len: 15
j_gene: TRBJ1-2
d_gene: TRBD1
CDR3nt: TGCGCCAGCAGCCCCGGACAGGGGGCCCACTATGGCTACACCTTC
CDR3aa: CASSPGQGAHYGYTF

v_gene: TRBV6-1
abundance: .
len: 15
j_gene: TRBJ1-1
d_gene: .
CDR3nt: TGTGCCAGCACCCTAGGCCGGCAGAGAAGGACTGAAGCTTTCTTT
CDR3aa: CASTLGRQRRTEAFF

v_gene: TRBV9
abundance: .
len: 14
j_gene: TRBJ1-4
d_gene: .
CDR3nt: TGTGCCAGCAGCGTAGGGGCAGGGAACGAAAAACTGTTTTTT
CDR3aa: CASSVGAGNEKLFF

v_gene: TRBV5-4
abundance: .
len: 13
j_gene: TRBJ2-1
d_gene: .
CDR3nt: TGTGCCAGCAGCGCCCCTAGCAGCAATGAGCAGTTCTTC
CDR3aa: CASSAPSSNEQFF

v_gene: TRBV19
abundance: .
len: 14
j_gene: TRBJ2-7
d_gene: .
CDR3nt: TGTGCCAGTAGTATAGGCAGACGGGACTACGAGCAGTACTTC
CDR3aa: CASSIGRRDYEQYF

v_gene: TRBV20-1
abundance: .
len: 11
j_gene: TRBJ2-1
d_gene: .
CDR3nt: TGCAGTGCCTTCGGGACGGATGAGCAGTTCTTC
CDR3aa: CSAFGTDEQFF

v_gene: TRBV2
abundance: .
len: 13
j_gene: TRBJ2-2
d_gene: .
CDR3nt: TGTGCCAGCAAGAGTACGGGTCCCGGGGAGCTGTTTTTT
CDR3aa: CASKSTGPGELFF

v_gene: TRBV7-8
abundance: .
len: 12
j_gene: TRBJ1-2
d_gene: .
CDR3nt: TGTGCCAGCAGCTCATTGACAGGAGGCTACACCTTC
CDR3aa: CASSSLTGGYTF

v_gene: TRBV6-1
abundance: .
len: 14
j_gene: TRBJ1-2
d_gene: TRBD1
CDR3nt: TGTGCCCCCCCCCAGGACAGGGGGCTTCAAGGCTACACCTTC
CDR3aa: CAPPQDRGLQGYTF

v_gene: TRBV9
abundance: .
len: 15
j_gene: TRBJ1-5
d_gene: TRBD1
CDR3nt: TGTGCCAGCAGCGTAGACGGGACAGAGAATCAGCCCCAGCATTTT
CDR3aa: CASSVDGTENQPQHF

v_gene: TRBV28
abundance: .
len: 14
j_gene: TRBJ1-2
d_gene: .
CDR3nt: TGTGCCAGCAGTTTAACGGGACAAAATTATGGCTACACCTTC
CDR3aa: CASSLTGQNYGYTF

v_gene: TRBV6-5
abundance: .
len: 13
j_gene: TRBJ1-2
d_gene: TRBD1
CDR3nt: TGTGCCAGCAGTTACGAGGGGGCGGGAGGCTACACCTTC
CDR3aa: CASSYEGAGGYTF

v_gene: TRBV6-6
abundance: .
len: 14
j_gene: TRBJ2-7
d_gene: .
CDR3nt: TGTGCCAGCAGACATCCGGGCCGTCCCTACGAGCAGTACTTC
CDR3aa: CASRHPGRPYEQYF

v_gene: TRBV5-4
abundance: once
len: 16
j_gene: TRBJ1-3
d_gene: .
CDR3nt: TGTGCCAGCAGCTTGGGTGCAGGAGCCTCTGGAAACACCATATATTTT
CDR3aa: CASSLGAGASGNTIYF

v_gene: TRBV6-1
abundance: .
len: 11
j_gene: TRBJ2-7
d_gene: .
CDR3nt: TGTGCCAGCAGTGGGTTCTACGAGCAGTACTTC
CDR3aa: CASSGFYEQYF

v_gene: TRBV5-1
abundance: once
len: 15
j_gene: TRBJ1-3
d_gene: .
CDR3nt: TGCGCCAGCAGCTTGGAGGGTTCGACTGGAAACACCATATATTTT
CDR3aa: CASSLEGSTGNTIYF

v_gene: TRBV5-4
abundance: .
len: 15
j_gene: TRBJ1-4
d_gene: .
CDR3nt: TGTGCCAGCAGCCGAAATTCAGGGCAGGGTGAAAAACTGTTTTTT
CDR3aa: CASSRNSGQGEKLFF

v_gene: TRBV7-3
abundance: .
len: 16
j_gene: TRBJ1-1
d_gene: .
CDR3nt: TGTGCCAGCAGCGTGGACAGTCTAATTATGAACACTGAAGCTTTCTTT
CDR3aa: CASSVDSLIMNTEAFF

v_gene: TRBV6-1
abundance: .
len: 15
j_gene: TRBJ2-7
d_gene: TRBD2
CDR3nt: TGTGCCAGCAGTGAAGGGTGGGCTAGCGGGGGCGAGCAGTACTTC
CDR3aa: CASSEGWASGGEQYF

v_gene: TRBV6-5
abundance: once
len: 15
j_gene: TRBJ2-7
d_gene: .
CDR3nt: TGTGCCAGCAGTTACTCGATTTCTTTGGGACACGAGCAGTACTTC
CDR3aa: CASSYSISLGHEQYF

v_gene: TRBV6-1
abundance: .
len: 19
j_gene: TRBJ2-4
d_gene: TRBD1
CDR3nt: TGTGCCAGCAGTGAGCGACAGGGGGGAAATACGCTAGCCAAAAACATTCAGTACTTC
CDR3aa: CASSERQGGNTLAKNIQYF

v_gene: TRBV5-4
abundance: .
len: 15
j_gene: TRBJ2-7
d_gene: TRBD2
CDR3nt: TGTGCCAGCAGCCCGCAGGCGGGGGGGCCTTACGAGCAGTACTTC
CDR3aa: CASSPQAGGPYEQYF

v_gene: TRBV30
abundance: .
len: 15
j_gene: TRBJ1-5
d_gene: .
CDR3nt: TGTGCCTGGAGTGGCGGGAGAGGCAGCAATCAGCCCCAGCATTTT
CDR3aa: CAWSGGRGSNQPQHF

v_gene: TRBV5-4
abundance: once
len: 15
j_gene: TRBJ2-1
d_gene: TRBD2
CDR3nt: TGTGCCAGCAGCATCGGACTAGCGGGGTACAATGAGCAGTTCTTC
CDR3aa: CASSIGLAGYNEQFF